What follows describes a single TCR beta chain. The antigen is unknown. Germline CDR1 and CDR2: SGHDT and YYEEEE. This CDR3 contains 15 residues. V dropped 4 bases and J dropped 3; count of bases not matched to a gene: 2. The data derive from a study of PD-1 blockade in classical Hodgkin lymphoma. Across the whole study: Nivolumab 3 mg/kg was given intravenously every 2 weeks. Study findings and constraints: Newly diagnosed patients were reported to start with lower TCR diversity than healthy donors. The drivers behind the repertoire differences, possibly disease activity or prior therapy, remain undefined.

Every patient relapsed after autologous stem cell transplantation, and brentuximab vedotin exposure varied. Responses achieved at best were complete response, partial response or progressive disease. Assay used: immunoSEQ multiplex PCR; TCRdb lists only in-frame clones, some missing. In the table there are 25,000 to 35,000 clones, less than 90% of which are singletons. The chain carries TRBV5-6 and TRBJ2-1; 12 bases line up with TRBD2. The material sequenced was peripheral blood mononuclear cells (PBMCs), taken before the second cycle of nivolumab. The TCR was taken from a human donor with classical Hodgkin lymphoma. CDR3 nucleotide sequence: TGTGCCAGCAGCCCGACTAGCGGGGGCTACAATGAGCAGTTCTTC. It yields the protein CASSPTSGGYNEQFF.